This T cell receptor beta chain was identified during a study of T cells in Graves' hyperthyroidism and ophthalmopathy. Study summary: Any treatment followed the collection of peripheral blood at initial diagnosis.

This clonotype was found many times. Its cognate antigen is unknown. Authors of the study amplified TCR beta CDR3 regions from RNA transcripts. The HTBI primer set was used in a first-round RT-PCR of the TCR CDR3. MiXCR was run by TCRdb on the multiplex PCR reads, yielding one entry per CDR3 protein. This sample has around 240,000 distinct CDR3 sequences; about a sixth occur once, and the top ten carry around 28%. Study findings and constraints: Most clonotypes expanded in thyroid above 0.001 were likewise present in blood.

Sequenced input: blood. This clonotype was sampled from a young woman with Graves' ophthalmopathy.

For the CDR3, the DNA is TGTGCCTGGAGGTCGGCCGGGACAGGGAACTATGGCTACACCTTC. This codes for CAWRSAGTGNYGYTF. The chain employs TRBV30 and TRBJ1-2; 9 nucleotides match TRBD1. The ends lost 3 bases at V and 2 bases at J; junction bases unmatched: 7. Germline values: CDR1 GTSNPN, CDR2 SVGIG (reference sequence). The CDR3 spans 15 residues.